This T cell receptor beta chain is drawn from a study of breast tumors, draining lymph nodes, adjacent tissues (dated by TCRdb to the mid-2010s). Notes on the research overall: TCR beta repertoires were compared across tumor, adjacent nontumor tissue and axillary lymph nodes obtained from breast cancer patients. The study was designed to assess the relationships and possible T-cell exchange between tumor, surrounding tissue and draining lymph node repertoires in human breast cancer.

Lymph node samples came from the axillary draining lymph nodes of breast cancer patients. The CDR3 contains 14 residues, cysteine and phenylalanine counted. Just CDR3 DNA is preserved here, 42 bases in frame from base 1. CDR1 and CDR2 are read off the germline V gene as MNHEY and SVGAGI. V lost 7 bases and J lost 7 bases, and the count of bases not matched to a germline gene is 12. This sample was sequenced with an Illumina HiSeq 2000. Multiplex PCR amplification was used to generate the TCR beta chain libraries. The amplified TCR beta chain products were analyzed by high-throughput sequencing. TCRdb took the public reads, trimmed them with fastp at Q25, ran MiXCR for clone calling and kept in-frame beta chains. For every CDR3 protein sequence, its rows merge into one entry that carries the most common genes and DNA. The sample table records 200,000 or so distinct CDR3 sequences; over 25% of these occur just once. 4.3% of the sample belongs to the ten largest clones.

What the study reported, not specific to this receptor: T-cell repertoire diversity in tumors was found to be lower than in lymph nodes but higher than in nontumor tissue, and preferential V and J gene usage was observed. The conclusion that tumor T cells originate in lymph nodes was presented as consistent with a hypothesis rather than as directly demonstrated. The data were considered consistent with most tumor T cells being derived from the lymph node and subsequently expanding within tumor tissue. The similarity between tumor and nontumor tissue repertoires was significantly greater in luminal-like breast cancer than in basal-like breast cancer.

This clonotype was picked up many times. Its antigen specificity is not known. No base quality information exists; no much larger clone differs at one position. The sequencing sample was made of axillary lymph node tissue. Recombination joined TRBV6-5 with TRBJ1-2, with 7 bases in between that match TRBD1. The TCR originated in a female donor with breast cancer. Some clones in this sample may be carry-over from other donors' samples. The DNA sequence is given as TGTGCCAGCAAGCCCCGACAGGGAAGAAGTGGCTACACCTTC. Translated, this gives CASKPRQGRSGYTF.